A single sample gave rise to the 27 T cell receptor beta chains below, sequenced in a study of T cell repertoires in cytomegalovirus infection. In TCRdb, the reads were re-called with MiXCR into one record per CDR3 protein. The sample lists roughly 230,000 distinct CDR3 sequences, approximately 7% occurring once. The sequenced material came from PBMCs. Source of these receptors: a human donor in good health (CMV status not recorded). Some clones in this sample may be carry-over from other donors' samples.

This clonotype was seen repeatedly, ten times or more. The V gene is TRBV6-2 or TRBV6-3, the J gene TRBJ1-5; possible D gene TRBD1, 5 bases. The CDR3 runs to 16 residues. Germline V gene sequence: CDR1 MNHEY, CDR2 SVGEGT. Between the trimmed V and J ends, which lost 4 bases and 1 base, there was a span of 14 bases. The CDR3 nucleotides read TGTGCCAGCAGTTCATCAAGGGGCTGGAGCAATCAGCCCCAGCATTTT. Protein product: CASSSSRGWSNQPQHF.

This clonotype showed up many times. The V call is TRBV20-1, the J call TRBJ1-2; TRBD1 agrees at 10 bases. The V gene end was trimmed by 6 bases and the J gene end by 5 bases; junction bases not matched to a gene: 9. CDR3 length: 14 residues. The germline V gene has CDR1 DFQATT and CDR2 SNEGSKA (reference sequence). For the CDR3, the DNA is TGCAGTGCGTCGGACAGGGGGGCAAGGTATGGCTACACCTTC. The encoded protein is CSASDRGARYGYTF.

This clonotype occurred a few times. The CDR3 loop reads CSAIRDLQETQYF. The CDR3, as DNA: TGCAGTGCTATACGGGACTTACAAGAGACCCAGTACTTC. The rearrangement joins TRBV20-1 to TRBJ2-5, with D maybe TRBD2 (6 bases). CDR1 DFQATT and CDR2 SNEGSKA come from the germline V gene (reference sequence). This CDR3 has 13 amino acids. V lost 4 bases and J lost 2, with 11 bases in between.

This clonotype appeared many times. Here the CDR3 reads CASIGGANTGELFF. The CDR3 nucleotides are TGTGCCAGCATCGGGGGCGCGAACACCGGGGAGCTGTTTTTT. The chain joins TRBV11-1 to TRBJ2-2; either TRBD1 or TRBD2 may supply D (6 bases each). CDR3 length: 14 amino acids. Germline CDR1 SGHAT, CDR2 FQDESV (reference sequence). V shed 7 bases and J shed 0 bases, with 9 bases lying between them.

This clonotype was observed at least ten times. The V call is TRBV2, the J call TRBJ2-6; unclear D gene. Germline loops: CDR1 SNHLY, CDR2 FYNNEI. The CDR3 contains 13 residues. V dropped 9 bases and J dropped 0 bases, with 6 bases sitting between them. CDR3 residues: CARRVSGANVLTF. The CDR3, as DNA: TGTGCCAGGCGTGTCTCTGGGGCCAACGTCCTGACTTTC.

Many counts were recorded for this clonotype. The rearrangement joins TRBV7-8 to TRBJ2-3; D is unclear. V lost 0 bases and J 0 bases, leaving 7 bases between the germline ends. The CDR3 covers 15 residues. Germline V gene data show CDR1 as SGHVS and CDR2 as FQNEAQ. The CDR3 DNA reads TGTGCCAGCAGCTTAGCGGGTCAGAGCACAGATACGCAGTATTTT. As protein: CASSLAGQSTDTQYF.

This clonotype was counted many times. The chain couples TRBV6-2 or TRBV6-3 to TRBJ2-5; 12 bases are a match to TRBD2. The germline gives CDR1 MNHEY, CDR2 SVGEGT. CDR3 length: 13 amino acids. V shed 6 bases and J 9 bases; nucleotides not matched to a gene: 5. Here the CDR3 reads CASRTSGGRAQYF. The CDR3 bases are TGTGCCAGCAGGACTAGCGGGGGACGAGCCCAGTACTTC.

This clonotype was seen repeatedly, ten times or more. For the CDR3, the DNA is TGTGCCAGCAGTTACTCGACAGGGGGATTTTATAGCAATCAGCCCCAGCATTTT. Its translation is CASSYSTGGFYSNQPQHF. V is TRBV6-2 or TRBV6-3 and J is TRBJ1-5; 9 bases are a match to TRBD1. The CDR3 has 18 residues. Germline V CDR1 and CDR2: MNHEY, SVGEGT. Trimming removed 0 bases from V and 0 bases from J; junction bases left unmatched: 6.

This clonotype has ten or more counts. The V call is TRBV7-2, the J call TRBJ1-3; D is ambiguous. CDR1 SGHTA and CDR2 FQGNSA come from the germline V gene. The V gene lost 1 base and the J gene lost 3 bases, with 4 bases spanning the gap. The CDR3 covers 13 residues. The CDR3 coding sequence is TGTGCCAGCAGCTTAGGGGTTGGAAACACCATATATTTT. Encoded protein: CASSLGVGNTIYF. Combining the CDR3 with reference TRBV7-2 and TRBJ1-3 gives the whole variable domain GAGVSQSPSNKVTEKGKDVELRCDPISGHTALYWYRQSLGQGLEFLIYFQGNSAPDKSGLPSDRFSAERTGGSVSTLTIQRTQQEDSAVYLCASSLGVGNTIYFGEGSWLTVV.

The chain uses TRBV12-3 or TRBV12-4 and TRBJ1-1; D is ambiguous. CDR3 length: 13 amino acids. V was shortened by 3 bases and J by 1 base, with 6 bases between the two germline ends. The CDR3 loop is CASSFYQNTEAFF. The CDR3 nucleotides are TGTGCCAGCAGTTTTTATCAGAACACTGAAGCTTTCTTT.

In this sample, this clonotype turned up many times. The rearrangement uses TRBV5-5 and TRBJ1-5; D is unclear. The germline CDR1 and CDR2 sequences are SGHKS and YYEKEE (reference sequence). Trimming shortened V by 0 bases and J by 1 base, and 14 bases separated the two germline ends. CDR3 length: 17 amino acids. CDR3 nucleotides: TGTGCCAGCAGCTTGGAGGCGCAGCTGGGCAGCAATCAGCCCCAGCATTTT. It is translated as CASSLEAQLGSNQPQHF. The whole variable domain, remainder taken from reference TRBV5-5 and TRBJ1-5, is DAGVTQSPTHLIKTRGQQVTLRCSPISGHKSVSWYQQVLGQGPQFIFQYYEKEERGRGNFPDRFSARQFPNYSSELNVNALLLGDSALYLCASSLEAQLGSNQPQHFGDGTRLSIL.

The table lists this clonotype with many counts. V gene TRBV15 combines with J gene TRBJ2-3; 8 bases fit TRBD2. V trimming: 0 bases; J trimming: 11 bases; junction bases outside the gene matches: 13. The germline V gene has CDR1 LNHNV and CDR2 YYDKDF (reference sequence). This CDR3 is 16 amino acids long. CDR3 amino acids: CATSREASGGAYVQYF. The CDR3 DNA reads TGTGCCACCAGCAGAGAGGCGTCCGGGGGGGCCTATGTGCAGTATTTT.

The genes are TRBV9 and TRBJ1-2; D ambiguous. Germline V lookup: CDR1 SGDLS, CDR2 YYNGEE. The CDR3 is 16 amino acids. V lost 4 bases to trimming and J lost 0 bases, with 16 bases between them. The CDR3 DNA sequence: TGTGCCAGCAGCCCAGTACTGGGTTTTGCTAACTATGGCTACACCTTC. This gives the protein CASSPVLGFANYGYTF.

This chain links TRBV23-1 with TRBJ1-5; 11 nucleotides align to TRBD1. TRBV23-1 is sorted into the ORF group, with uncertain function. Unmatched junction bases numbered 10, after V lost 9 bases and J lost 0 bases. This CDR3 spans 17 amino acids. CDR3 in DNA: TGCGCCAGGGATTCGGGACAGGGGGACTATAGCAATCAGCCCCAGCATTTT. Protein product: CARDSGQGDYSNQPQHF.

This rearrangement joins TRBV20-1 to TRBJ2-1; 8 bases line up with TRBD2. The germline gives CDR1 DFQATT, CDR2 SNEGSKA (reference sequence). J was trimmed by 2 bases and V by 0 bases; bases with no gene match: 0. This CDR3 contains 14 residues. CDR3 in amino acids: CSARELAAYNEQFF. The CDR3 nucleotides read TGCAGTGCTAGAGAACTAGCGGCCTACAATGAGCAGTTCTTC.

This clonotype was recorded many times. This rearrangement joins TRBV7-2 to TRBJ1-1, with D uncertain. CDR3 length: 14 residues. Per germline, CDR1 SGHTA and CDR2 FQGNSA. Trimming took off 5 bases at V and 3 bases at J, with 13 bases between the two ends. The CDR3 here is CASSPDVLYTEAFF. The DNA for the CDR3 is TGTGCCAGCAGCCCGGACGTACTCTACACTGAAGCTTTCTTT.

This clonotype was counted ten times or more. The chain employs TRBV28 and TRBJ1-1, with TRBD1 identical over 7 bases. Per germline, CDR1 MDHEN and CDR2 SYDVKM. The V gene end was trimmed by 8 bases and the J gene end by 2 bases; junction bases not matched to a gene: 11. The CDR3 has 15 residues. In DNA, the CDR3 is TGTGCCAGCCTCTTTCTGACAGGGCCCAACACTGAAGCTTTCTTT. It encodes CASLFLTGPNTEAFF.

The table lists this clonotype with many counts. This sequence joins TRBV7-2 and TRBJ1-2; D is undetermined. Trimming stripped 1 base from V and 6 bases from J, with 12 bases between. Per germline, CDR1 SGHTA and CDR2 FQGNSA. This CDR3 region has 14 residues. The CDR3 here is CASSLVGGANGYTF. The CDR3 DNA is TGTGCCAGCAGCTTAGTGGGCGGAGCGAATGGCTACACCTTC.

This clonotype was counted many times. The rearrangement joins TRBV7-2 to TRBJ2-2; D remains unclear. This CDR3 contains 15 residues. V was shortened by 6 bases and J by 2 bases, with 13 bases between the two germline ends. Germline-derived CDR1 and CDR2 are SGHTA and FQGNSA. CDR3 loop: CASRKAKINTGELFF. The CDR3 DNA is TGTGCCAGCAGAAAAGCGAAGATAAACACCGGGGAGCTGTTTTTT.

This clonotype came up many times. The rearrangement links TRBV6-2 or TRBV6-3 to TRBJ2-3; D ambiguous. V was pared by 5 bases and J by 1 base, with 16 bases between. Germline CDR1 is MNHEY and CDR2 is SVGEGT. CDR3 length equals 16 residues. The CDR3 spells CASSPLTEIRTDTQYF. CDR3 bases: TGTGCCAGCAGTCCCCTCACAGAGATTCGCACAGATACGCAGTATTTT.

This clonotype has a count of ten or more. This rearrangement joins TRBV29-1 to TRBJ2-3; 13 bases match TRBD2. Germline trimming cut 4 bases from V and 2 bases from J; bases unmatched to any gene: 6. CDR1 and CDR2 (germline): SQVTM, ANQGSEA. CDR3 length equals 16 residues. CDR3 amino acids: CSVGTSGGGDTDTQYF. DNA of the CDR3: TGCAGCGTTGGGACTAGCGGGGGCGGCGACACAGATACGCAGTATTTT.

About this clonotype: This clone may be a read error of a much larger clone one base away. V gene TRBV11-3 combines with J gene TRBJ2-3; 9 bases line up with TRBD2. Trimming at V came to 2 bases and at J to 8 bases, leaving 5 bases not matched to a gene. Germline CDR1 SGHNT, CDR2 YENEEA. CDR3 length: 14 residues. The CDR3 loop is CASSLSSGGATQYF. The CDR3 coding sequence is TGTGCCAGCAGCTTAAGTAGCGGGGGAGCTACGCAGTATTTT.

This clonotype was picked up many times. The CDR3 DNA follows: TGCGCCAGCAGCCCGGGACAGGTTCCTTCACCCCTCCACTTT. Its translation: CASSPGQVPSPLHF. V is TRBV5-1 and J is TRBJ1-6; 8 nucleotides align to TRBD1. CDR3 length: 14 residues. Germline CDR1 SGHRS, CDR2 YFSETQ. Unmatched junction bases numbered 6, after V lost 4 bases and J lost 9 bases.

Many counts were recorded for this clonotype. The J gene is TRBJ1-5, the V gene TRBV6-1, with a possible D match to TRBD1 (6 bases). The V gene's germline CDR1 is MNHNS and CDR2 SASEGT. The CDR3 sequence is 15 residues long. Trimming removed 6 bases at V and 10 bases at J, with 22 bases between. CDR3 in amino acids: CASRRTSTGAGPQHF. The CDR3 nucleotides read TGTGCCAGCAGACGAACCTCAACGGGGGCGGGTCCCCAGCATTTT.

This clonotype was observed many times. The chain has TRBV20-1 and TRBJ2-4; D may be TRBD1 (6 bases). The CDR3 contains 15 residues. V lost 0 bases and J lost 9, with 18 bases in between. Germline V CDR1 and CDR2: DFQATT, SNEGSKA (reference sequence). CDR3 loop: CSARDLGGTGRIQYF. The DNA for the CDR3 is TGCAGTGCTAGAGATCTCGGCGGAACAGGGCGCATTCAGTACTTC.

There are many counts of this clonotype. The chain combines TRBV6-1 with TRBJ2-2; D is possibly TRBD1 (5 bases). The CDR3 has 14 amino acids. Trimming took off 6 bases at V and 4 bases at J, with 12 bases between the two ends. The germline V gene encodes CDR1 MNHNS and CDR2 SASEGT. The CDR3 DNA reads as TGTGCCAGCAGAGGGCAGGGTGCCACCGGGGAGCTGTTTTTT. Its translation is CASRGQGATGELFF.

Many counts were recorded for this clonotype. This chain links TRBV6-1 with TRBJ2-1; D perhaps matches TRBD2 (5 bases). The CDR3 spans 13 residues. Germline values: CDR1 MNHNS, CDR2 SASEGT. V was cut by 4 bases and J by 10 bases, with 14 bases left in between. DNA of the CDR3: TGTGCCAGCAGTGTAGGACTCCTCAGGGAGCAGTTCTTC. Its protein product is CASSVGLLREQFF.